This T cell receptor (beta chain) stems from a study of monozygotic twins with cystic fibrosis. Clones were read by immunoSEQ multiplex PCR, and TCRdb kept only the in-frame ones, dropping some. This table has 25,000 to 30,000 clones, less than 95% appearing once. Germline CDR1 is SGHRS and CDR2 is YFSETQ. V was clipped by 1 base and J by 7 bases, with 15 bases between them. CDR3 size: 16 residues. The receptor was isolated from a girl aged 2 to 9 with cystic fibrosis. Sequencing was done on a sample of blood. The J gene is TRBJ1-6, the V gene TRBV5-1; D is unresolved. The CDR3 DNA reads as TGCGCCAGCAGCTTGAGTGTCAGATCGGCGAATTCACCCCTCCACTTT. Translated, it gives CASSLSVRSANSPLHF.